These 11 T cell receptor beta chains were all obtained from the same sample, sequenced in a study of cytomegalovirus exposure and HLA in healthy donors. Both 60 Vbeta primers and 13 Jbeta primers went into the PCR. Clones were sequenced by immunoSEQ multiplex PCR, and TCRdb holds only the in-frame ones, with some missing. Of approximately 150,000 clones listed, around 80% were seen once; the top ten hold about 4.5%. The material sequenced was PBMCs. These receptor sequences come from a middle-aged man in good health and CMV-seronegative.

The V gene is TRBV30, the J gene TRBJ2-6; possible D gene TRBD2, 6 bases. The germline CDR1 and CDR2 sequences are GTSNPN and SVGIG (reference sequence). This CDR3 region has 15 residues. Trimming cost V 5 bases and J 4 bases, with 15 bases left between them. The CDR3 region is CAWAGTAGGANVLTF. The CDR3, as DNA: TGTGCCTGGGCAGGGACCGCGGGGGGGGCCAACGTCCTGACTTTC.

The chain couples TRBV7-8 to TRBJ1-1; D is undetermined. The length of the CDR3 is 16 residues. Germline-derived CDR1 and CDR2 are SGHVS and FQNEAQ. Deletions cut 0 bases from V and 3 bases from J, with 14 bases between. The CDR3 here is CASSLAAGIGHTEAFF. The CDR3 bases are TGTGCCAGCAGCTTAGCCGCGGGAATAGGGCACACTGAAGCTTTCTTT.

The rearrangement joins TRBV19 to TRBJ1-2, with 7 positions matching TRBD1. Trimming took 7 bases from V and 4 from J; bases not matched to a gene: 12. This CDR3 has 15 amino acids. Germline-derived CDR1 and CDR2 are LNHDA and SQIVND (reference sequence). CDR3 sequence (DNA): TGTGCCAGTACCCTAGGGGCGACAGGGAGCTATGGCTACACCTTC. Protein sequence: CASTLGATGSYGYTF.

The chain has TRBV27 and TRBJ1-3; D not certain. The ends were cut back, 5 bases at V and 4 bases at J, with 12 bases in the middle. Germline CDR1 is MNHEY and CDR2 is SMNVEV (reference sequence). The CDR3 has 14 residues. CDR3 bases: TGTGCCAGCAGTAAAAGCGGGGTAGGAAACACCATATATTTT. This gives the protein CASSKSGVGNTIYF.

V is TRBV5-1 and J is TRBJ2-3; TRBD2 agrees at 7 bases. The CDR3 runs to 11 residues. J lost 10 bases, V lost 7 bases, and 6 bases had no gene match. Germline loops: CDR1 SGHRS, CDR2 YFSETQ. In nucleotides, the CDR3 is TGCGCCAGCCAATCGGCGGGGGCGCAGTATTTT. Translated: CASQSAGAQYF.

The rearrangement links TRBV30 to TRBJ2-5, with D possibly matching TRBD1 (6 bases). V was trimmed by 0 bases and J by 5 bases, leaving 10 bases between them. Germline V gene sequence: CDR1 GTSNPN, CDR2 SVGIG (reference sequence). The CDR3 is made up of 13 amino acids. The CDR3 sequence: CAWSVGGRETQYF. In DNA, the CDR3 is TGTGCCTGGAGTGTAGGGGGACGGGAGACCCAGTACTTC.

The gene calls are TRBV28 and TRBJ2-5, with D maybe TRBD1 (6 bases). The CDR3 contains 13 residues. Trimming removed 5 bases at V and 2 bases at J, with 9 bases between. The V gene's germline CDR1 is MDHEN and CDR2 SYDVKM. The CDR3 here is CASSGQLQETQYF. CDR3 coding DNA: TGTGCCAGCAGTGGACAGCTTCAAGAGACCCAGTACTTC.

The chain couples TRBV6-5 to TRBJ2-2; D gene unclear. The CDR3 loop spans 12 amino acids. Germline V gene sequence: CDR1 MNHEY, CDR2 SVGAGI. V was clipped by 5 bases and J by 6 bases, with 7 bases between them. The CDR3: CASSNRAGELFF. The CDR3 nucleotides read TGTGCCAGCAGTAATAGAGCCGGGGAGCTGTTTTTT.

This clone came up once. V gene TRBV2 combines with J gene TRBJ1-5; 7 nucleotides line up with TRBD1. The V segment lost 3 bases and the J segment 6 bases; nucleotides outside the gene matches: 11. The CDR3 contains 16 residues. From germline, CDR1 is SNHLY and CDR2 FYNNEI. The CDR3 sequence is CASSDGFGAGGQPQHF. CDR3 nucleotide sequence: TGTGCCAGCAGTGACGGTTTCGGGGCAGGGGGTCAGCCCCAGCATTTT.

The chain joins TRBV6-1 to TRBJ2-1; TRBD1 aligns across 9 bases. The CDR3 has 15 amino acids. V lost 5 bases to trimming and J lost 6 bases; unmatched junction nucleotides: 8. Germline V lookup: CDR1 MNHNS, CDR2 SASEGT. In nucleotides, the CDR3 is TGTGCCAGCAGTACACCGGGACAGGGTTTCAATGAGCAGTTCTTC. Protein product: CASSTPGQGFNEQFF.

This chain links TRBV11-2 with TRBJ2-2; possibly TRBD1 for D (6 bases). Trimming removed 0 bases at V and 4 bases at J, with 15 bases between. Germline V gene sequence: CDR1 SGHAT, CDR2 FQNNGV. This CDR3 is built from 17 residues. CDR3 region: CASSLEGWQGITGELFF. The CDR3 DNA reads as TGTGCCAGCAGCTTAGAAGGGTGGCAGGGGATCACCGGGGAGCTGTTTTTT.